The clone carrying this TCR beta chain was counted between two and nine times. No antigen is known for it. The data were obtained in a study of T cells in Graves' hyperthyroidism and ophthalmopathy. It was RNA transcripts that yielded the amplified TCR beta CDR3 regions. HTBI primers were used for first-round RT-PCR of the TCR CDR3. TCRdb independently ran MiXCR on the multiplex PCR reads; one entry per CDR3 protein. The sample holds about 740,000 distinct CDR3 sequences, 12% to 15% seen once. Findings of the study overall: In the blood, most expanded thyroid clonotypes above 0.001 appeared as well. Ophthalmopathy was separated from stable hyperthyroidism by a 13 V-J model.

V lost 3 bases to trimming and J lost 4 bases; unmatched junction nucleotides: 5. The germline V gene has CDR1 LGHNA and CDR2 YSLEER. CDR3 length: 16 residues. Newly diagnosed hyperthyroidism, duration under 2 months, in patients aged 18 to 65. The sample taken for sequencing was blood. This sequence was found in a woman aged 18-29 years with Graves' hyperthyroidism. J is TRBJ2-3 and V is TRBV4-3, with TRBD2 identical over 12 bases. CDR3 amino acids: CASSQLTSGSPDTQYF. Written as DNA, the CDR3 is TGCGCCAGCAGCCAGTTGACTAGCGGGAGCCCAGATACGCAGTATTTT.